The 6 T cell receptor beta chains listed next were all sequenced from one sample in a study of blood T cell repertoires in COVID-19. Data came from immunoSEQ multiplex PCR; TCRdb stores just in-frame clones and leaves some out. Here the sample spans 250,000 to 300,000 clones, 85% to 90% being singletons. The sample consisted of peripheral blood. The receptors shown here come from a man between 18 and 29 years old with active or convalescent COVID-19.

The genes are TRBV5-4 and TRBJ2-5; 9 bases match TRBD1. The V and J ends lost 4 bases and 5 bases, in that order; junction bases with no gene match: 6. CDR1 and CDR2 from the germline V gene are SGHNT and YYREEE (reference sequence). This CDR3 is 14 amino acids long. The CDR3 bases are TGTGCCAGCAGCCCGCGACAGGGGGGGGAGACCCAGTACTTC. The encoded protein is CASSPRQGGETQYF.

V usage is TRBV3-1 (or the pseudogene TRBV3-2) and J usage is TRBJ2-7; TRBD1 matches at 7 bases. The CDR3 spans 15 residues. V lost 0 bases, J lost 6 bases, and 8 bases stayed unmatched. CDR1 LGHDT and CDR2 YNNKEL come from the germline V gene (reference sequence). In DNA form, the CDR3 reads TGTGCCAGCAGCCAAGATGACAGGGCCTTGGGCGAGCAGTACTTC. Amino acid sequence: CASSQDDRALGEQYF.

J is TRBJ2-1 and V is TRBV19; a possible D gene is TRBD2 (6 bases). This CDR3 contains 15 residues. V dropped 6 bases and J dropped 3 bases, with 15 bases sitting between them. CDR1 and CDR2 (germline): LNHDA, SQIVND (reference sequence). CDR3 residues: CASSPGLPHYNEQFF. The CDR3 region has the DNA TGTGCCAGTAGCCCTGGACTACCGCACTACAATGAGCAGTTCTTC.

The chain employs TRBV4-2 and TRBJ2-1, with a tentative D call TRBD2 (5 bases). The germline V gene has CDR1 LGHNA and CDR2 YNFKEQ. The CDR3 contains 17 residues. Trimming cost V 1 base and J 3 bases, with 16 bases left between them. CDR3 nucleotides: TGTGCCAGCAGCCAAGCGACCCAGAGCGGCAGCTACAATGAGCAGTTCTTC. It yields the protein CASSQATQSGSYNEQFF.

The chain employs TRBV7-9 and TRBJ2-5; a possible D gene is TRBD2 (5 bases). Germline CDR1 reads SEHNR; CDR2 reads FQNEAQ (reference sequence). With 11 bases removed from V and 2 bases from J, the gap between germline ends came to 12 bases. The CDR3 contains 12 residues. CDR3 sequence reads: CAGGFGQETQYF. For the CDR3, the DNA is TGTGCCGGCGGGTTTGGTCAAGAGACCCAGTACTTC.

The gene calls are TRBV7-6 and TRBJ1-6; D is unclear. The V end lost 5 bases, the J end lost 0 bases, and 14 bases lay between the germline ends. The germline gives CDR1 SGHVS, CDR2 FNYEAQ. The CDR3 spans 17 residues. CDR3 nucleotides: TGTGCCAGCAGCCTTAACCCGGGAAACTCCTATAATTCACCCCTCCACTTT. This sequence encodes CASSLNPGNSYNSPLHF.